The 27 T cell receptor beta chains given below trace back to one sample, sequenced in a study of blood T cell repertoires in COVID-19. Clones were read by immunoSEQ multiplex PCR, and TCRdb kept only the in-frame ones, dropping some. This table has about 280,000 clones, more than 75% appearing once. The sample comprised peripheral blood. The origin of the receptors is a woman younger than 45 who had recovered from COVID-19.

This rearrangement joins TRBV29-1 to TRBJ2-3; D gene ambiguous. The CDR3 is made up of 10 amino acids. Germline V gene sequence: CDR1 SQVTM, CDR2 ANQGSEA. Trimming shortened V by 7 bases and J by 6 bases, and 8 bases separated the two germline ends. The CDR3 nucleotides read TGCAGCGCCCAAGCCGATACGCAGTATTTT. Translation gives CSAQADTQYF.

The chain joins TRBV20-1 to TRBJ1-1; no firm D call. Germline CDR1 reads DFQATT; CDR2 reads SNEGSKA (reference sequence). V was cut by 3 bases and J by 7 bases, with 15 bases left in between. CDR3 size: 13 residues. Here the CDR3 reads CSASPSWALEAFF. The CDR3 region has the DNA TGCAGTGCTAGTCCGTCCTGGGCCCTTGAAGCTTTCTTT.

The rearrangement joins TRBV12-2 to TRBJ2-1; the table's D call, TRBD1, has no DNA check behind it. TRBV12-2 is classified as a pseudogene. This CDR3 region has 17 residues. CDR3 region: CASRLGRSRSSYNEQFF. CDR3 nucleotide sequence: TGTGCAAGTCGCTTAGGTCGCTCTCGCAGCTCCTACAATGAGCAGTTCTTC.

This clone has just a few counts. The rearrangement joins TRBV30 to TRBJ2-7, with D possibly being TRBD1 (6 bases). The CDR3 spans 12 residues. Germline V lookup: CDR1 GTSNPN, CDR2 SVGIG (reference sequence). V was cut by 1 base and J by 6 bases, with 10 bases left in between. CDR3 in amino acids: CAWSDRDVEQYF. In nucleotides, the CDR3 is TGTGCCTGGAGTGACAGGGACGTCGAGCAGTACTTC.

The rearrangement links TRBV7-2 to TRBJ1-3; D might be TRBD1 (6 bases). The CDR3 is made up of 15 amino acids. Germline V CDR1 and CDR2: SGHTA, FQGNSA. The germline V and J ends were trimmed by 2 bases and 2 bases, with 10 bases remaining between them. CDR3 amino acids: CASSLNRVPGNTIYF. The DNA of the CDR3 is TGTGCCAGCAGCTTAAACAGGGTTCCTGGAAACACCATATATTTT.

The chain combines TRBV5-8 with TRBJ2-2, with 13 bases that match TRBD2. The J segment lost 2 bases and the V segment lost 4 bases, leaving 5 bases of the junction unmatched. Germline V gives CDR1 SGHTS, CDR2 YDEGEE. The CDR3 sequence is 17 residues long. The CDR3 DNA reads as TGTGCCAGCAGCAGGACTAGCGGGAGAATAAACACCGGGGAGCTGTTTTTT. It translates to CASSRTSGRINTGELFF.

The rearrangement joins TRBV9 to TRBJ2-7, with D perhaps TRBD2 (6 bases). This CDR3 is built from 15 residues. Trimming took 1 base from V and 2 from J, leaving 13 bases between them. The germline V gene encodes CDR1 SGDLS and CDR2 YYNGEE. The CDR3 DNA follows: TGTGCCAGCAGCGTAAATCTTGGCGGGACCTACGAGCAGTACTTC. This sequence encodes CASSVNLGGTYEQYF.

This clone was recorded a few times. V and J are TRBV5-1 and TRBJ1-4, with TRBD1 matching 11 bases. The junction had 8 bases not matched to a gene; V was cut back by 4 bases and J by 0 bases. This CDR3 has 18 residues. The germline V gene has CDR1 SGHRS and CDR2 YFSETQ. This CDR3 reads CASSIGPGQGATNEKLFF. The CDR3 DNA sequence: TGCGCCAGCAGCATAGGACCGGGACAGGGGGCAACTAATGAAAAACTGTTTTTT.

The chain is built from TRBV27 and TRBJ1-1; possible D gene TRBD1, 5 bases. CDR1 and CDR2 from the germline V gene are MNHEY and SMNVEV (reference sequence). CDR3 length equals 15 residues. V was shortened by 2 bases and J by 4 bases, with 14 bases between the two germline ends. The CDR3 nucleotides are TGTGCCAGCAGTTTAAGGGGTCCCAAGGCCACTGAAGCTTTCTTT. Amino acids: CASSLRGPKATEAFF.

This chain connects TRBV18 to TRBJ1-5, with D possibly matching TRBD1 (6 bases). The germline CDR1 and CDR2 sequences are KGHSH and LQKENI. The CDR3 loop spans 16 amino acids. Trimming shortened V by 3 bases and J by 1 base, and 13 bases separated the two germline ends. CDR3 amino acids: CASSPWDTRSNQPQHF. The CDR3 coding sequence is TGTGCCAGCTCACCGTGGGACACCAGAAGCAATCAGCCCCAGCATTTT.

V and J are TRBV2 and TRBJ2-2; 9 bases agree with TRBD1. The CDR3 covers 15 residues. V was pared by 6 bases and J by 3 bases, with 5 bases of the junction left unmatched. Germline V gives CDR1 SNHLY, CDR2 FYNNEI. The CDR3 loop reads CASRGTGLYTGELFF. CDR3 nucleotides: TGTGCCAGCAGGGGGACAGGGCTGTACACCGGGGAGCTGTTTTTT.

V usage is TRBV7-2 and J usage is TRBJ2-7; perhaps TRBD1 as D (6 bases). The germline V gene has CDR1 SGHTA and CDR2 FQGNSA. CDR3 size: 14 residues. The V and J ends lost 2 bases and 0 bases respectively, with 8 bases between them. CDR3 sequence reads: CASSLSDSSYEQYF. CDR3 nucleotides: TGTGCCAGCAGCTTATCGGACAGCTCCTACGAGCAGTACTTC. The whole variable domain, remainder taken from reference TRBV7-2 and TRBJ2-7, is GAGVSQSPSNKVTEKGKDVELRCDPISGHTALYWYRQSLGQGLEFLIYFQGNSAPDKSGLPSDRFSAERTGGSVSTLTIQRTQQEDSAVYLCASSLSDSSYEQYFGPGTRLTVT.

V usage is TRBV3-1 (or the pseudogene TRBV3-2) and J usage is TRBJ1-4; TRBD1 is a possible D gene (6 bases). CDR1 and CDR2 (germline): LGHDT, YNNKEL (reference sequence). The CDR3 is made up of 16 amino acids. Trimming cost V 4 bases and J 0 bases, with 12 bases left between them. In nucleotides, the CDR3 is TGTGCCAGCAGCCTTTGGACAGAGGCAACTAATGAAAAACTGTTTTTT. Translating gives CASSLWTEATNEKLFF.

CDR3: CASSIATPANVLTF. The DNA for the CDR3 is TGTGCCAGTAGTATAGCCACACCGGCCAACGTCCTGACTTTC. The genes are TRBV19 and TRBJ2-6; D call uncertain. CDR3 length equals 14 residues. The V end was cut by 1 base, the J end by 6 bases, with 7 bases between. Germline V gene sequence: CDR1 LNHDA, CDR2 SQIVND (reference sequence).

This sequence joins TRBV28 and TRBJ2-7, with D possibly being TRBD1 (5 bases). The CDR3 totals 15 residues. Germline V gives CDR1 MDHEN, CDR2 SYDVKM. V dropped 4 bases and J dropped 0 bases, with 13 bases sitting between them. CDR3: CASSSDKAPSYEQYF. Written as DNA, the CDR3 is TGTGCCAGCAGTTCGGACAAGGCGCCCTCCTACGAGCAGTACTTC.

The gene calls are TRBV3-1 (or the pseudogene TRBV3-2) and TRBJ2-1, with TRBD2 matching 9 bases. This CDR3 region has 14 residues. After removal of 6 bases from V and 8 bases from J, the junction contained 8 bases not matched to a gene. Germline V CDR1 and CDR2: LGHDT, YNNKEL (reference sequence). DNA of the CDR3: TGTGCCAGCAGTTCCCTAGCGGGATTTGATGAGCAGTTCTTC. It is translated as CASSSLAGFDEQFF.

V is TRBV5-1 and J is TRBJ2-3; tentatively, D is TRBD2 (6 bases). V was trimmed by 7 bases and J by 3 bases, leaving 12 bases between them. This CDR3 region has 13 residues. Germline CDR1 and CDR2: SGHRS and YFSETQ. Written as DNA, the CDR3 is TGCGCCAGCCGGAGGGGAGGAACAGATACGCAGTATTTT. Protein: CASRRGGTDTQYF.

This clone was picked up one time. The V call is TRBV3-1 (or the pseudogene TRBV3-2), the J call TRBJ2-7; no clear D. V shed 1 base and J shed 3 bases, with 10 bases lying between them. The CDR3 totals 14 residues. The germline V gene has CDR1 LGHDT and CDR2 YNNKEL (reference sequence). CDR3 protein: CASSQGPVVYEQYF. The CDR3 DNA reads TGTGCCAGCAGCCAAGGTCCAGTTGTCTACGAGCAGTACTTC.

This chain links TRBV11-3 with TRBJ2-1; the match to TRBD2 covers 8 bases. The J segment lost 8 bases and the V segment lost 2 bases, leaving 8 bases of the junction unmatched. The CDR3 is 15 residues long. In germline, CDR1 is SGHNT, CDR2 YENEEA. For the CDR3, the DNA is TGTGCCAGCAGCTTAAGGCGGGAGGTCCGCGATGAGCAGTTCTTC. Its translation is CASSLRREVRDEQFF.

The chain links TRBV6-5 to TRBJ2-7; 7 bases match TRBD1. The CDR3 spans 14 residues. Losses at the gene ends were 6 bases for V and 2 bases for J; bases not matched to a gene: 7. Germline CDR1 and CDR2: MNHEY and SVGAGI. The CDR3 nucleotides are TGTGCCAGCAGCGCTAGGGACAGACCCTACGAGCAGTACTTC. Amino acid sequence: CASSARDRPYEQYF.

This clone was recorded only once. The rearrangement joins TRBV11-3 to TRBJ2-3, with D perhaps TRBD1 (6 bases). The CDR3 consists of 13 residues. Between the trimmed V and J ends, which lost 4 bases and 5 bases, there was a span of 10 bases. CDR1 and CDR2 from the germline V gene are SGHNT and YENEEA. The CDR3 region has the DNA TGTGCCAGCAGCTCCTCCAGGGGAGATACGCAGTATTTT. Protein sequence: CASSSSRGDTQYF.

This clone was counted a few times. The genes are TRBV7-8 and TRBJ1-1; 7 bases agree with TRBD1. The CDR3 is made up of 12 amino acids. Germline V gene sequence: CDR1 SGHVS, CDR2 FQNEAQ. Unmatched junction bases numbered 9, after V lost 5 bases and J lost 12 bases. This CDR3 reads CASSLGGGGTFF. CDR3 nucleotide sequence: TGTGCCAGCAGCCTCGGAGGGGGCGGTACTTTCTTT.

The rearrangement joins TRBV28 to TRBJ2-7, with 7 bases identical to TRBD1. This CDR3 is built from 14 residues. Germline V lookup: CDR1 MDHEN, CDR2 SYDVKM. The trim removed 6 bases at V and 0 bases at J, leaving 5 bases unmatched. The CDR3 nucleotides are TGTGCCAGCAGCCTAAGGGGGCCCTCCTACGAGCAGTACTTC. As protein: CASSLRGPSYEQYF.

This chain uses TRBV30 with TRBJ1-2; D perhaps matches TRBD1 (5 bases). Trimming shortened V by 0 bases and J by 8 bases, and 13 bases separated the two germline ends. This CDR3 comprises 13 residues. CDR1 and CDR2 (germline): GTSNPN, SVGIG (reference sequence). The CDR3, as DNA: TGTGCCTGGAGTGTACTGGGGCTTGGGGGCTACACCTTC. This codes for CAWSVLGLGGYTF.

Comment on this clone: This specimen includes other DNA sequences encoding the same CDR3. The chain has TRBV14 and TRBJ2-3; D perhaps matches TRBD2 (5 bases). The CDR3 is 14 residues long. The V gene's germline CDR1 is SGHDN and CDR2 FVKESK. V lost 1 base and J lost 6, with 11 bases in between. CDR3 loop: CASSQAGSADTQYF. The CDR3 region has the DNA TGTGCCAGCAGCCAAGCGGGGTCCGCGGATACGCAGTATTTT.

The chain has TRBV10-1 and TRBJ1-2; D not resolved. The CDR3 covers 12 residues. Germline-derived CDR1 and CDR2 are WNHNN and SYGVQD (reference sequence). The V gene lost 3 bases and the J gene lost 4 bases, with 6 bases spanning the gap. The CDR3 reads CASSDSSYGYTF. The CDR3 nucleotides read TGCGCCAGCAGTGATTCCAGCTATGGCTACACCTTC.

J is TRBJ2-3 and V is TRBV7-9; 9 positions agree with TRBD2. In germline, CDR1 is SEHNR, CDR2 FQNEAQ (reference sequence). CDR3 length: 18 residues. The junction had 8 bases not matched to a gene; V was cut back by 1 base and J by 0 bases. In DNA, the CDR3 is TGTGCCAGCAGCTTAGTAGCGGGAGTGATATCTAGCACAGATACGCAGTATTTT. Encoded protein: CASSLVAGVISSTDTQYF.